This TCR beta chain was documented in a study of cytomegalovirus exposure and HLA in healthy donors. Nominal health characterized the donors when sampled, though unrecorded immune exposures were likely. The PCR used 60 Vbeta and 13 Jbeta primers. Some clones are missing from TCRdb's copy, which holds only in-frame ones; the method was immunoSEQ multiplex PCR. This table holds 150,000 to 200,000 clones, around 84% found once. Broader study findings: Most TCRs appeared rarely, but some public TCRs recurred in many donors. In an earlier analysis, about 87% or about 30%: the productive usage of most TCR beta V segments. The authors considered a cluster of highly shared sequence variants likely to be a sequencing artifact.

V lost 4 bases and J lost 5; bases outside the gene matches: 1. The germline V gene has CDR1 MDHEN and CDR2 SYDVKM. This CDR3 contains 13 residues. Of note for this clone: Antigen unknown.

The chain recombines TRBV28 with TRBJ1-2, with TRBD1 matching over 10 bases. The sequenced sample consisted of PBMCs. The clonotype originates from a woman under 30 in good health and CMV-seronegative. CDR3 sequence (DNA): TGTGCCAGCAGTTGGGACAGGGGTTATGGCTACACCTTC. It codes for CASSWDRGYGYTF.